This record looks at one TCR beta chain sequence and its context. TCRdb re-derived calls from the RT-PCR reads in MiXCR, one entry per CDR3 protein. Seen here are some 160,000 distinct CDR3 sequences, about a quarter observed once, and the top ten hold 25% to 30%. This entry belongs to a study of patients and donors after allogeneic stem cell transplantation. The CDR3 is 15 amino acids. Germline V CDR1 and CDR2: SGHRS, YFSETQ. Germline trimming cut 4 bases from V and 4 bases from J; bases unmatched to any gene: 5. The receptor's source is a human donor who was either an allogeneic HSCT recipient or a stem cell or donor lymphocyte infusion donor (not recorded which). It is not recorded whose cells these are; they may come from a transplant donor. The V call is TRBV5-1, the J call TRBJ2-2; the match to TRBD1 covers 9 bases. Sequencing used blood, either unsorted or a sorted T cell fraction (not recorded which). This CDR3 reads CASSPPGQGTGELFF. The CDR3 DNA is TGCGCCAGCAGCCCTCCGGGACAGGGCACCGGGGAGCTGTTTTTT.